The clone carrying this T cell receptor beta chain has a count of ten or more. What it recognizes is unknown. This record belongs to a study of CD8 T cells in ankylosing spondylitis. Study-level points and caveats: Peripheral blood samples showed relatively rare disease-linked clones, and these clones were CD8+. Blood from ankylosing spondylitis patients appeared to carry a characteristic eight-variant TCR beta motif. Disease-associated clones were reportedly significantly overrepresented in matched ankylosing spondylitis synovial fluid.

Germline assignment: CDR1 MNHNS and CDR2 SASEGT. Trimming cost V 4 bases and J 2 bases, with 20 bases left between them. The CDR3 has 18 residues. Preparation of TCR beta libraries was done by quantitative 5'-RACE with molecular barcodes. TCRdb re-derived calls from the 5' RACE reads in MiXCR, one entry per CDR3 protein. The data show about 460,000 distinct CDR3 sequences, roughly 5% seen once. Material: blood, either unsorted or a sorted T cell fraction (not recorded which). The chain is built from TRBV6-1 and TRBJ1-4; D might be TRBD1 (6 bases). This sequence was found in a male donor with ankylosing spondylitis. CDR3 in amino acids: CASSGRTAHFRTNEKLFF. CDR3 nucleotide sequence: TGTGCCAGCAGTGGTCGGACAGCCCACTTTCGGACTAATGAAAAACTGTTTTTT.